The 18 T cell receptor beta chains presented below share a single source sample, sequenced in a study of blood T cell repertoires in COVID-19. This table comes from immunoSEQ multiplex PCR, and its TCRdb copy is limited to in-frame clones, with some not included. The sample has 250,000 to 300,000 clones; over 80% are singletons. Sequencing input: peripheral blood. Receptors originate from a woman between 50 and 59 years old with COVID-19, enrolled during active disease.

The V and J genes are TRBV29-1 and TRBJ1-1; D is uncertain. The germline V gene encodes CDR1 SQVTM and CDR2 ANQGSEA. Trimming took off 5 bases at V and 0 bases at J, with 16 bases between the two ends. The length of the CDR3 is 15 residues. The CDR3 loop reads CSVLPEFGVNTEAFF. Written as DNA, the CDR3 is TGCAGCGTTCTTCCCGAGTTTGGTGTGAACACTGAAGCTTTCTTT. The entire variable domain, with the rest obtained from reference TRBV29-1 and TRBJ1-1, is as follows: SAVISQKPSRDICQRGTSLTIQCQVDSQVTMMFWYRQQPGQSLTLIATANQGSEATYESGFVIDKFPISRPNLTFSTLTVSNMSPEDSSIYLCSVLPEFGVNTEAFFGQGTRLTVV.

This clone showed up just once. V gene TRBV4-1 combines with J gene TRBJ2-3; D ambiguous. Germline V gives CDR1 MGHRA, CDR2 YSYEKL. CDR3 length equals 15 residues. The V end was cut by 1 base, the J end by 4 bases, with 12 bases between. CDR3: CASSQVGRGADTQYF. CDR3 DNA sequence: TGCGCCAGCAGCCAAGTGGGTAGAGGAGCAGATACGCAGTATTTT.

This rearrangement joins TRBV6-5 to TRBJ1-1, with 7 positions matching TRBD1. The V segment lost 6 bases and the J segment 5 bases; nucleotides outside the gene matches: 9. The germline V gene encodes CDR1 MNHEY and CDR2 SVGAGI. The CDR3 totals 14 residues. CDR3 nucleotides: TGTGCCAGCAGCCTGACAGGGTGGAGGACTGAAGCTTTCTTT. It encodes CASSLTGWRTEAFF.

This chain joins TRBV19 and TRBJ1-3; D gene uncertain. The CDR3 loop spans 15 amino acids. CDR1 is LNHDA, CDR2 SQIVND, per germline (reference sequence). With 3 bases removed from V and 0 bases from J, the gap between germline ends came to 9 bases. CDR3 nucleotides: TGTGCCAGTAGTATCGCTGCAGGCTCTGGAAACACCATATATTTT. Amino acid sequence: CASSIAAGSGNTIYF.

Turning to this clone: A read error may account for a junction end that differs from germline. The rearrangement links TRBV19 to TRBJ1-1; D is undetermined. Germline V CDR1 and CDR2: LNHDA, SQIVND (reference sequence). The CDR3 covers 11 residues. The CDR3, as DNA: TGTGCCAGTAGTCTAGAGGGCCCGGCTTTCTTT. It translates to CASSLEGPAFF.

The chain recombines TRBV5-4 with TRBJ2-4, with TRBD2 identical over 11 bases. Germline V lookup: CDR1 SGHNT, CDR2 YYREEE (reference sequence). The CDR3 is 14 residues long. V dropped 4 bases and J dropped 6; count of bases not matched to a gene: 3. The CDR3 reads CASSIGTSGNIQYF. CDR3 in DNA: TGTGCCAGCAGCATAGGGACTAGCGGAAACATTCAGTACTTC.

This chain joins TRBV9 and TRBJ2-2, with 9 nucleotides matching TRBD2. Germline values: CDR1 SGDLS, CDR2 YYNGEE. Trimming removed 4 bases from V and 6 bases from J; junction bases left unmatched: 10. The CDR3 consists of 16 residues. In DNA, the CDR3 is TGTGCCAGCAGCCTAGATAGCGGGAGTTTCGCCGGGGAGCTGTTTTTT. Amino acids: CASSLDSGSFAGELFF.

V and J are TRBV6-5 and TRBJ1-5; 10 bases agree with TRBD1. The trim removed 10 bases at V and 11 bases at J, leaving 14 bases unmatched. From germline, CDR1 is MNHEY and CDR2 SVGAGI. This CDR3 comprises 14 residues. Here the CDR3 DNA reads TGTGCCACCTCGGGACAGGGGACCCTCCCGGCCCAGCATTTT. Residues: CATSGQGTLPAQHF.

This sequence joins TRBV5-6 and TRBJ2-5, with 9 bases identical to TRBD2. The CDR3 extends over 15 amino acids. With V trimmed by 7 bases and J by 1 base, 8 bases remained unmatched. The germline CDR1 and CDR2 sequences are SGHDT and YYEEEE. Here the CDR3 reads CASSGLAGTQETQYF. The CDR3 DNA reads TGTGCCAGCTCCGGTCTAGCGGGAACCCAAGAGACCCAGTACTTC.

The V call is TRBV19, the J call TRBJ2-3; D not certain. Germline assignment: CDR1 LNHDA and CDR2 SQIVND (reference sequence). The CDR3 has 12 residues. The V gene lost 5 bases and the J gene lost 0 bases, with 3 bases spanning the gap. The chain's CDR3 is CASSLSTDTQYF. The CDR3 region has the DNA TGTGCCAGTAGTCTAAGCACAGATACGCAGTATTTT. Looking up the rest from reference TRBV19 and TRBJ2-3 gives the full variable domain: DGGITQSPKYLFRKEGQNVTLSCEQNLNHDAMYWYRQDPGQGLRLIYYSQIVNDFQKGDIAEGYSVSREKKESFPLTVTSAQKNPTAFYLCASSLSTDTQYFGPGTRLTVL.

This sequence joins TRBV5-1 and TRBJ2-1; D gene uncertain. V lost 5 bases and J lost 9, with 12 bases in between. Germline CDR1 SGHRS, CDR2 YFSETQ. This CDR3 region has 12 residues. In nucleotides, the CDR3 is TGCGCCAGCAGGGGTGAGAGAGGTGAGCAGTTCTTC. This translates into CASRGERGEQFF.

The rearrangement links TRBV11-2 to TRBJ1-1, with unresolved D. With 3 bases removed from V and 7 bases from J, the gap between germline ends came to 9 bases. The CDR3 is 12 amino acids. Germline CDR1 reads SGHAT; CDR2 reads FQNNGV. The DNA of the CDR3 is TGTGCCAGCAGCTTCCACTATGATGAAGCTTTCTTT. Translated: CASSFHYDEAFF.

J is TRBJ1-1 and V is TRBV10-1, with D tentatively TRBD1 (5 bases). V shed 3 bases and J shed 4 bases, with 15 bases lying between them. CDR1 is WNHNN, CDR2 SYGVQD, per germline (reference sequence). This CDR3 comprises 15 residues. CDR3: CASSDLGGAVTEAFF. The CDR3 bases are TGCGCCAGCAGTGATCTCGGTGGGGCGGTCACTGAAGCTTTCTTT.

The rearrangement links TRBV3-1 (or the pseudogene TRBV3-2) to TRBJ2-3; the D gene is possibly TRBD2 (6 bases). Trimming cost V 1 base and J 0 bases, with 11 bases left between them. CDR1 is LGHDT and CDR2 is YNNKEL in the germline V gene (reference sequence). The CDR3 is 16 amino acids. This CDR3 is CASSQGRRASTDTQYF. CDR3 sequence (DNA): TGTGCCAGCAGCCAAGGAAGGAGGGCTAGCACAGATACGCAGTATTTT.

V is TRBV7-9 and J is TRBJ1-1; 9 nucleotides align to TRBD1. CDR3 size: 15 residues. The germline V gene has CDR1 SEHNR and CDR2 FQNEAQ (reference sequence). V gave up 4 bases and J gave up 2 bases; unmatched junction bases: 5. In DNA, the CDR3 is TGTGCCAGCAGCTCGGGACAGGGAGCAAACACTGAAGCTTTCTTT. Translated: CASSSGQGANTEAFF.

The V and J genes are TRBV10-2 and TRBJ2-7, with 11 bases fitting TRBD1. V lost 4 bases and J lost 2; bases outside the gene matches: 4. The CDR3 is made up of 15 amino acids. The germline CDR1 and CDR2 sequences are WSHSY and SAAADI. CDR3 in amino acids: CASSAGQGETYEQYF. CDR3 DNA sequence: TGCGCCAGCAGTGCGGGACAGGGGGAGACCTACGAGCAGTACTTC.

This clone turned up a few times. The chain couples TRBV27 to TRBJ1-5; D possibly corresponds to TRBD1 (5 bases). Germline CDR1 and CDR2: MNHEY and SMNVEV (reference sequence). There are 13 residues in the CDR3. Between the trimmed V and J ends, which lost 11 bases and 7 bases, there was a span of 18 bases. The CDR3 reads CAASREAGQPQHF. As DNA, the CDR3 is TGTGCCGCCAGCAGGGAGGCCGGACAGCCCCAGCATTTT.

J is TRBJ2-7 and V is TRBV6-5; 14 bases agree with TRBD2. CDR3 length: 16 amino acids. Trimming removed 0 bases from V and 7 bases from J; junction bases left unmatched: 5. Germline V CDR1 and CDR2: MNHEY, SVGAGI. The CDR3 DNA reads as TGTGCCAGCAGTTACTCCGGACTAGCGGGAGGTACGGAGCAGTACTTC. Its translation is CASSYSGLAGGTEQYF.